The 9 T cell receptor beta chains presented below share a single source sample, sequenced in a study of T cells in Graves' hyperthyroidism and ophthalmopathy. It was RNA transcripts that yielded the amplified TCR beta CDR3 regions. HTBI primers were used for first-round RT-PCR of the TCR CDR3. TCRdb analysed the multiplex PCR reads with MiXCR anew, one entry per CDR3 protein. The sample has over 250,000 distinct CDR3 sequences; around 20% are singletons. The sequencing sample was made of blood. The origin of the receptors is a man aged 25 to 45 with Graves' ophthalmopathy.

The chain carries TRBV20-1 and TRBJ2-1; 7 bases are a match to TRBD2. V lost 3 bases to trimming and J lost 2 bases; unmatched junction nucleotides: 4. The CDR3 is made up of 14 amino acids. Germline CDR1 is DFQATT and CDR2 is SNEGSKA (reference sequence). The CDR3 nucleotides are TGCAGTGCTAGGCTAGCGGACCCCTACAATGAGCAGTTCTTC. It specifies CSARLADPYNEQFF.

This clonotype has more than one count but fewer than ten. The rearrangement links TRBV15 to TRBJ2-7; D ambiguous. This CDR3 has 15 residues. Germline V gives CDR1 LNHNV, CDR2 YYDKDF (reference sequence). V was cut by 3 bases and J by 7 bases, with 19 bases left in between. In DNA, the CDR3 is TGTGCCACCAGCAGGGGCCCAGGCTCGACGTGGGAGCAGTACTTC. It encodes CATSRGPGSTWEQYF.

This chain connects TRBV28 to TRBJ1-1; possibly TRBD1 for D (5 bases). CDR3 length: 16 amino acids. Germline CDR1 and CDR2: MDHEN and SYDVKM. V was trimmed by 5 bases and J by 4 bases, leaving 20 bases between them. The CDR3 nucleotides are TGTGCCAGCAGTCGGTACCCGGGACTCCCGAGCACTGAAGCTTTCTTT. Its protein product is CASSRYPGLPSTEAFF.

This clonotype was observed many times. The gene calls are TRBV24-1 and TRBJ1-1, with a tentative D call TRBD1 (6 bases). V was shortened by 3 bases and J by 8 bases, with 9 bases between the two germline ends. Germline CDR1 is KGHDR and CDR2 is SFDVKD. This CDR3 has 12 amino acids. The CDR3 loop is CATSDGTQEAFF. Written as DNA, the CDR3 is TGTGCCACCAGTGATGGGACACAAGAAGCTTTCTTT.

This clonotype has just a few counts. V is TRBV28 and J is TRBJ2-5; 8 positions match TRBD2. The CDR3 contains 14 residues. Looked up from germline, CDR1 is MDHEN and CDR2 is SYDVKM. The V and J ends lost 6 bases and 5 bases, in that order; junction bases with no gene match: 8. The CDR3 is CASRIPGGGETQYF. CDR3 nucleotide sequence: TGTGCCAGCAGGATCCCCGGGGGGGGGGAGACCCAGTACTTC.

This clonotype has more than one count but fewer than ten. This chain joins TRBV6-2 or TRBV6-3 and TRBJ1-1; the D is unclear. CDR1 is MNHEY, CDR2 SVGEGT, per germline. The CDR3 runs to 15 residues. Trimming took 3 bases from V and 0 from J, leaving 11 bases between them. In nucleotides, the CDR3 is TGTGCCAGCAGTTATGGCGTGAGAATGAACACTGAAGCTTTCTTT. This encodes CASSYGVRMNTEAFF.

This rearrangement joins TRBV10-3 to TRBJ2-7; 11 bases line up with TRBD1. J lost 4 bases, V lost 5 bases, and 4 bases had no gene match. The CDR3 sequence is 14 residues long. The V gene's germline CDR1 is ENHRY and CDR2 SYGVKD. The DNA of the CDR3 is TGTGCCATCAGTTCCGGGACAGGGGGTTACGAGCAGTACTTC. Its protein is CAISSGTGGYEQYF.

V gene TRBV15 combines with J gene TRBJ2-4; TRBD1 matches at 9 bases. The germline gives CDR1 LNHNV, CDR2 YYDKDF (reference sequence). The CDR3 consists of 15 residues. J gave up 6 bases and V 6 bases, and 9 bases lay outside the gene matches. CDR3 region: CATRVTGGQGNIQYF. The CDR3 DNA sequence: TGTGCCACCAGGGTCACAGGGGGCCAGGGAAACATTCAGTACTTC.

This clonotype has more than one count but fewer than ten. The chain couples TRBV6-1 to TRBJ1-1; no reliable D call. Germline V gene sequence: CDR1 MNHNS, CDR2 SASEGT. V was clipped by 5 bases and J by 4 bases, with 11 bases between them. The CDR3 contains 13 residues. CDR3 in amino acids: CASSSPWGTEAFF. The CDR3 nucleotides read TGTGCCAGCAGTTCCCCGTGGGGCACTGAAGCTTTCTTT.